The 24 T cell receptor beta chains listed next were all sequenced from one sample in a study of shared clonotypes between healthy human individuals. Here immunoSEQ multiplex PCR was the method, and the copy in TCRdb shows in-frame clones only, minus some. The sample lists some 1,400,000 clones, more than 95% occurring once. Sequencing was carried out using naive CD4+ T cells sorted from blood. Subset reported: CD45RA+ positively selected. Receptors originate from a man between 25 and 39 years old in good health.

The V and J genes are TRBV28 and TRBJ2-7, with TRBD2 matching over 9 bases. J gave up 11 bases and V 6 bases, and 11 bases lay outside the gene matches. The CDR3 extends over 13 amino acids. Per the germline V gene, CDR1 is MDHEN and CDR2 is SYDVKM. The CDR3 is CASRDGLAKIKYF. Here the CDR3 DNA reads TGTGCCAGCAGAGATGGACTAGCGAAGATTAAGTACTTC.

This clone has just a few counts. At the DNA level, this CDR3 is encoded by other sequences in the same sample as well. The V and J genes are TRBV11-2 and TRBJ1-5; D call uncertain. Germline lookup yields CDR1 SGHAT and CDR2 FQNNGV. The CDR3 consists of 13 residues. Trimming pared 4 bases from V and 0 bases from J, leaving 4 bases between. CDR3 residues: CASSSNSNQPQHF. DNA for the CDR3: TGTGCCAGCAGCTCAAATAGCAATCAGCCCCAGCATTTT.

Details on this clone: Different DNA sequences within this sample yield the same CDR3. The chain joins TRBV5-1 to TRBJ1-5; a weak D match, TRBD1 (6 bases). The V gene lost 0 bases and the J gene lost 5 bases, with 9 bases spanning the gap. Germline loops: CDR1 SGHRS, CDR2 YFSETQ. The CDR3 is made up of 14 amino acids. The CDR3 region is CASSLVGGDQPQHF. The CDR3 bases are TGCGCCAGCAGCTTGGTAGGGGGAGATCAGCCCCAGCATTTT. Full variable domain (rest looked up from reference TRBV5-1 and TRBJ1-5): KAGVTQTPRYLIKTRGQQVTLSCSPISGHRSVSWYQQTPGQGLQFLFEYFSETQRNKGNFPGRFSGRQFSNSRSEMNVSTLELGDSALYLCASSLVGGDQPQHFGDGTRLSIL.

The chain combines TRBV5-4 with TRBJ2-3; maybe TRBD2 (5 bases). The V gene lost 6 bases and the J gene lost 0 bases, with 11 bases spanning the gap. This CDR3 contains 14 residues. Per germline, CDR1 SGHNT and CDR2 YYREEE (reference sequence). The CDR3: CASKGAYSTDTQYF. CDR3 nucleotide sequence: TGTGCCAGCAAGGGAGCGTATAGCACAGATACGCAGTATTTT.

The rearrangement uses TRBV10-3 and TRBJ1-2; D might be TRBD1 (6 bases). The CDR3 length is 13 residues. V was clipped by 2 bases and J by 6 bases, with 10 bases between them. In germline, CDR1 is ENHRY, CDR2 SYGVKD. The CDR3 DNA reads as TGTGCCATCAGTGAGGACAGGTCAAATGGCTACACCTTC. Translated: CAISEDRSNGYTF.

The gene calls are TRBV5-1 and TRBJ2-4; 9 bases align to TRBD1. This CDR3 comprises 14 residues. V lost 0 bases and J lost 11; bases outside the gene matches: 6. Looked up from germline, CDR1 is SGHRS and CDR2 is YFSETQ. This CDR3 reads CASSLGTGEGVQYF. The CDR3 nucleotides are TGCGCCAGCAGCTTGGGGACAGGGGAAGGAGTTCAGTACTTC. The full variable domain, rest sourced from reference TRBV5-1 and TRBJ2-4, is KAGVTQTPRYLIKTRGQQVTLSCSPISGHRSVSWYQQTPGQGLQFLFEYFSETQRNKGNFPGRFSGRQFSNSRSEMNVSTLELGDSALYLCASSLGTGEGVQYFGAGTRLSVL.

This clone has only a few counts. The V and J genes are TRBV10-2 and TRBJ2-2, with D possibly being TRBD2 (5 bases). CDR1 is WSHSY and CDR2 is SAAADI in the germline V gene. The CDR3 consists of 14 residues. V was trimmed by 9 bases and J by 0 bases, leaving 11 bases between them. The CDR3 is CASKSGTNTGELFF. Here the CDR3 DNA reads TGCGCCAGTAAAAGCGGAACGAACACCGGGGAGCTGTTTTTT.

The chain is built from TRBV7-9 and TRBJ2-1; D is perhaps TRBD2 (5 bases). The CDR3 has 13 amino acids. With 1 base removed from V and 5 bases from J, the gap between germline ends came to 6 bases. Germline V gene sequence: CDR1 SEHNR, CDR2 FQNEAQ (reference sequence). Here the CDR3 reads CASSLDGNNEQFF. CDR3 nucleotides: TGTGCCAGCAGCTTAGACGGGAACAATGAGCAGTTCTTC.

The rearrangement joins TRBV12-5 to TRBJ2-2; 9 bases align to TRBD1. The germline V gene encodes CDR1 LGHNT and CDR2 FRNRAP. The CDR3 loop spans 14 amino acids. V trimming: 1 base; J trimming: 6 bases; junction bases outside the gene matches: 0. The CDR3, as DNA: TGTGCTAGTGGTTTGGGACAGGGGGCCGGGGAGCTGTTTTTT. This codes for CASGLGQGAGELFF.

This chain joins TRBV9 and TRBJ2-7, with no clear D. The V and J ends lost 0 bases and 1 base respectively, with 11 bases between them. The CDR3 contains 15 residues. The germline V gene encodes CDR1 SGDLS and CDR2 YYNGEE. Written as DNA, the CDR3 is TGTGCCAGCAGCGTAGCTATGGGCGCATCCTACGAGCAGTACTTC. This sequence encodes CASSVAMGASYEQYF.

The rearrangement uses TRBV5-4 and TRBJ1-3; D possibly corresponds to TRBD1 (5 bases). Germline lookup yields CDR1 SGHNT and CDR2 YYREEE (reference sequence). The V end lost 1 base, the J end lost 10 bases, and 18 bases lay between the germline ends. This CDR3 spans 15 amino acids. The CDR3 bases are TGTGCCAGCAGCTTGTCGGGCAGGGTTGAGGGGACCATATATTTT. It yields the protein CASSLSGRVEGTIYF.

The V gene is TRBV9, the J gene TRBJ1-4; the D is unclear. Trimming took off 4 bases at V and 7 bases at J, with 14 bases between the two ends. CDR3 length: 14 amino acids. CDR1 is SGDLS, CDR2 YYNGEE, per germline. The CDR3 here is CASSPRGGFEKLFF. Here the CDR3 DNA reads TGTGCCAGCAGCCCACGGGGTGGCTTTGAAAAACTGTTTTTT.

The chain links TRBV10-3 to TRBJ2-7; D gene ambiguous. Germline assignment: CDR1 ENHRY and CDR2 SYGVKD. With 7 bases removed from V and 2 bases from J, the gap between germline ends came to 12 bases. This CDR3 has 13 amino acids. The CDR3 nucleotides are TGTGCCATCAAGTGGGCAGACACCTACGAGCAGTACTTC. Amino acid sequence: CAIKWADTYEQYF.

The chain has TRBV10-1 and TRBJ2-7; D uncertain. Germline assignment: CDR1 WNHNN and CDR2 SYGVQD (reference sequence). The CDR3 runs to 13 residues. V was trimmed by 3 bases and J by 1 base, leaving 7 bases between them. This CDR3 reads CASSDQRSYEQYF. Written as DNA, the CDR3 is TGCGCCAGCAGTGACCAGAGGTCCTACGAGCAGTACTTC.

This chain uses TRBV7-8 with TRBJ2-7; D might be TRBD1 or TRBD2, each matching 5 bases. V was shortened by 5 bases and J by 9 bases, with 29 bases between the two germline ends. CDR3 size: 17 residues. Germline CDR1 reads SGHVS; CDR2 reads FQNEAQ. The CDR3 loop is CASSAPGASGGLMGQYF. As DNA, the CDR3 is TGTGCCAGCAGCGCTCCCGGGGCCAGCGGTGGCCTGATGGGGCAGTACTTC.

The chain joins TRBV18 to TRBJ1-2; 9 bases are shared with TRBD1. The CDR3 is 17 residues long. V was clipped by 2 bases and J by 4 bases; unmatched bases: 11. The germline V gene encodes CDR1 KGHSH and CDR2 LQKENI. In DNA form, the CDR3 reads TGTGCCAGCTCACCAGGAGCGGACAGGGGTATGAGCTATGGCTACACCTTC. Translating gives CASSPGADRGMSYGYTF.

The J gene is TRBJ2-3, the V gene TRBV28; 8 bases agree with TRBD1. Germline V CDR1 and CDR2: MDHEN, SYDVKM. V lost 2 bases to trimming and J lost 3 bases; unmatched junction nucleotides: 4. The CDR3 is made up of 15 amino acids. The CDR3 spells CASSLRQGWTDTQYF. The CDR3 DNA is TGTGCCAGCAGTTTACGACAGGGGTGGACAGATACGCAGTATTTT.

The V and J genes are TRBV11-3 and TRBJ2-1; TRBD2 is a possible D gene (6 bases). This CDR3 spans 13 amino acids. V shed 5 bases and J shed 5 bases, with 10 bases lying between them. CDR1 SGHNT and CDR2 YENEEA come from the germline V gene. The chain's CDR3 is CASSPGLHNEQFF. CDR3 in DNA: TGTGCCAGCAGCCCGGGACTCCACAATGAGCAGTTCTTC. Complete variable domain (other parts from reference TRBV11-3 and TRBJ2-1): EAGVVQSPRYKIIEKKQPVAFWCNPISGHNTLYWYLQNLGQGPELLIRYENEEAVDDSQLPKDRFSAERLKGVDSTLKIQPAELGDSAVYLCASSPGLHNEQFFGPGTRLTVL.

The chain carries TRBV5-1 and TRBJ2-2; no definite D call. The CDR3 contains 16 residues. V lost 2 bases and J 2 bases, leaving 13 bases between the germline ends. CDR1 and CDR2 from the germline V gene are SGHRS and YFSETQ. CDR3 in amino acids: CASSFGRTPNTGELFF. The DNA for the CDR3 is TGCGCCAGCAGCTTCGGGCGCACCCCTAACACCGGGGAGCTGTTTTTT. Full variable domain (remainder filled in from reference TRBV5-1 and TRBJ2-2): KAGVTQTPRYLIKTRGQQVTLSCSPISGHRSVSWYQQTPGQGLQFLFEYFSETQRNKGNFPGRFSGRQFSNSRSEMNVSTLELGDSALYLCASSFGRTPNTGELFFGEGSRLTVL.

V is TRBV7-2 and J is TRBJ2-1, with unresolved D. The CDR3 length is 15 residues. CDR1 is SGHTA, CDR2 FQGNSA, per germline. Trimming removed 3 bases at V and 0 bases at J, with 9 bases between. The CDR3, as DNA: TGTGCCAGCAGCTTCGCGGCGGCCTCCTACAATGAGCAGTTCTTC. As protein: CASSFAAASYNEQFF. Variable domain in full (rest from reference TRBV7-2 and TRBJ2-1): GAGVSQSPSNKVTEKGKDVELRCDPISGHTALYWYRQSLGQGLEFLIYFQGNSAPDKSGLPSDRFSAERTGGSVSTLTIQRTQQEDSAVYLCASSFAAASYNEQFFGPGTRLTVL.

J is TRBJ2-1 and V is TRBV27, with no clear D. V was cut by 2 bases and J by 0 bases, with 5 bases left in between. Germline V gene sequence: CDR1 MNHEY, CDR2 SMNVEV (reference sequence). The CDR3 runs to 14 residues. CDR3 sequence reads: CASSLRTSYNEQFF. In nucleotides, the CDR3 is TGTGCCAGCAGTTTACGGACCTCCTACAATGAGCAGTTCTTC.

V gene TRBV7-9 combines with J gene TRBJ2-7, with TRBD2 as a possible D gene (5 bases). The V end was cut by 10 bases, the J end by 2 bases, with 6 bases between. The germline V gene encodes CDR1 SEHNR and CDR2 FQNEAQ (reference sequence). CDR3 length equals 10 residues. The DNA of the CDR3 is TGTGCCATCGGGACCTACGAGCAGTACTTC. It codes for CAIGTYEQYF.

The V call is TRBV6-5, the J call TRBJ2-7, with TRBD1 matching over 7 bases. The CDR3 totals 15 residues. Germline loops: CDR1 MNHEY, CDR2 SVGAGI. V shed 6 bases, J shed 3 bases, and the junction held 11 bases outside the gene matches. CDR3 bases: TGTGCCAGCAGCGAGGAAGGGACAGCCCGCTACGAGCAGTACTTC. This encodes CASSEEGTARYEQYF.

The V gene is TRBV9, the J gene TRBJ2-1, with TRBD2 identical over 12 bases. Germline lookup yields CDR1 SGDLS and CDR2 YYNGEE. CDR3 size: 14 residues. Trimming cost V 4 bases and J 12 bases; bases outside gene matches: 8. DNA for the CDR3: TGTGCCAGCAGCCCGCTAGCGGGAGGGCCGGGGCAGTTCTTC. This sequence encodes CASSPLAGGPGQFF.